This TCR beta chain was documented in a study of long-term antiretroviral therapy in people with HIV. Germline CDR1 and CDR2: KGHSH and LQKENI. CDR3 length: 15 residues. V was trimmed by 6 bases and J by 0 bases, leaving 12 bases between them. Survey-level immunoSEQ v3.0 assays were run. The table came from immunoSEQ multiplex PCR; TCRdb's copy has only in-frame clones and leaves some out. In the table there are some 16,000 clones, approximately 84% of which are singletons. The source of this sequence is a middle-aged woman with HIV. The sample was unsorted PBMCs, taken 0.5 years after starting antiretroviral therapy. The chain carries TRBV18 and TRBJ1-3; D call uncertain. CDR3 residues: CASSDVPSSGNTIYF. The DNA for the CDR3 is TGTGCCAGCTCGGACGTCCCAAGCTCTGGAAACACCATATATTTT.